This TCR beta chain was recorded in a study of blood T cell repertoires in COVID-19 (TCRdb year 2020). Describing the broader study: Samples from collaborators originated in the United States, Italy and Spain and spanned both the acute and convalescent phases of COVID-19. The material from the prospective study consisted of cDNA or gDNA derived from T cells, B-cell-depleted T cells, or PBMCs. The dataset comprised deeply sampled blood TCRbeta repertoires from subjects exposed to, actively infected with, or recovered from COVID-19. A freely available public database, intended as a resource for researchers studying the immune response to SARS-CoV-2, is where the repertoires were released. The samples were drawn from the first 160 participants of the ongoing ImmuneRACE study and from 950 to 1,500 subjects provided by 6 global collaborators. A de-identified subject ID, COVID-19 status, age in years and sex were almost always included in the sample metadata. HLA class I and class II types, where available, came from metadata supplied by the sample provider rather than from assay-based typing.

Whole blood was collected in K2EDTA tubes by collaborating institutions according to the institutions' own protocols. For TCRbeta analysis, collaborators shipped samples in one of three forms: frozen whole blood, isolated PBMCs, or DNA extracted from either of those sample types. TCRbeta CDR3 regions were amplified from genomic DNA by means of the immunoSEQ Assay, a bias-controlled multiplex PCR. In the source study's methods: The number of nucleated cells in each sample was estimated from the amplification of reference gene primers within the assay. To quantify the absolute abundance of each unique TCRbeta CDR3 rearrangement, sequence reads were collapsed and filtered. For each sample, productive Simpson clonality was calculated as the square root of Simpson's diversity index over productive rearrangements. TCRdb took this table from immuneACCESS and kept in-frame rearrangements with V and J called. Such tables lack part of the clones; where checked against another copy, unresolved V genes explain under half of the gap, and the rest is unexplained. V, J and clone size reflect that table, while D and trimming were determined from the DNA. The sample table contains about 360,000 clones; only one count was recorded for around nine tenths of them. The ten largest clones take up around 3% of the sample.

The full study reports these points: The quantity of clinical and demographic metadata differed by source and by participant and was supplied without curation.

This clone has just a few counts. Its antigen is still unknown. One base away there is no much larger clone; base qualities are not given. The trim is 3 bases for V and 3 bases for J, with a gap of 11 bases between the germline ends. Inclusive of the bounding cysteine and phenylalanine, the CDR3 is 14 residues long. Left in the record is the CDR3 DNA by itself, 42 bases read in frame from the first base. From the germline V gene, CDR1 is KGHSH and CDR2 is LQKENI. The sequence was obtained from a human donor in a cohort sampled during active COVID-19. Input material: peripheral blood. The chain links TRBV18 with TRBJ1-1; the D gene is perhaps TRBD1, from 6 matching bases. This receptor carries the CDR3 CASSPWGPDTEAFF. The bases are TGTGCCAGCTCACCCTGGGGGCCGGACACTGAAGCTTTCTTT. Reference TRBV18 and TRBJ1-1 proteins supply the regions before and after the CDR3; the full variable domain is: NAGVMQNPRHLVRRRGQEARLRCSPMKGHSHVYWYRQLPEEGLKFMVYLQKENIIDESGMPKERFSAEFPKEGPSILRIQQVVRGDSAAYFCASSPWGPDTEAFFGQGTRLTVV.